Here is one T cell receptor (beta chain) with its context. Its cognate antigen is unknown. The sample comes from a study of T cell responses to AZD1222 COVID-19 vaccine. General study results and limits: CD4 TCRs linked to vaccination spanned spike, dominating at 160-218 and 743-854.

J was trimmed by 1 base and V by 4 bases; bases with no gene match: 1. Germline V gene data show CDR1 as SGHDT and CDR2 as YYEEEE. This CDR3 has 14 residues. Libraries were prepared by immunoSEQ multiplex PCR; TCRdb keeps only in-frame clonotypes and omits some of them. The sample contains roughly 180,000 clones, about 85% of which appear only once. This clonotype was obtained from an adult in good health. This sequence joins TRBV5-6 and TRBJ2-1; 8 bases are shared with TRBD1. The input for sequencing was peripheral blood, taken on day 0 of AZD1222 vaccination. The CDR3 loop is CASSHRGSYNEQFF. CDR3 nucleotides: TGTGCCAGCAGCCACAGGGGGTCCTACAATGAGCAGTTCTTC.